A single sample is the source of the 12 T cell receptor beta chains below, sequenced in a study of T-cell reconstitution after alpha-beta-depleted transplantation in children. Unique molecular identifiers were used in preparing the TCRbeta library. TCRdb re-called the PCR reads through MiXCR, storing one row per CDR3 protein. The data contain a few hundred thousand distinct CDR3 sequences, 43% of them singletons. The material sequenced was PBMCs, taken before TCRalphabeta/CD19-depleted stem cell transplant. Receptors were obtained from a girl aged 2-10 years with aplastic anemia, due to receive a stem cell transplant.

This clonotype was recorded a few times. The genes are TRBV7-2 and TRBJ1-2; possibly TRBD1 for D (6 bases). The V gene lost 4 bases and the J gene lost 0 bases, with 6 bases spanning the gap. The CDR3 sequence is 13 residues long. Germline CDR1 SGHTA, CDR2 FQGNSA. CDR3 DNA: TGTGCCAGCAGCTGGACAGCTAACTATGGCTACACCTTC. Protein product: CASSWTANYGYTF.

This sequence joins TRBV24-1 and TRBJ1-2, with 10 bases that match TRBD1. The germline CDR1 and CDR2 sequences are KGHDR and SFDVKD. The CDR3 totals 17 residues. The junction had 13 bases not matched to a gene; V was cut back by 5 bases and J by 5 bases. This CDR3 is CATSVNRDRGPGYGYTF. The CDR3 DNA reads TGTGCCACCAGTGTTAACCGGGACAGGGGACCTGGATATGGCTACACCTTC.

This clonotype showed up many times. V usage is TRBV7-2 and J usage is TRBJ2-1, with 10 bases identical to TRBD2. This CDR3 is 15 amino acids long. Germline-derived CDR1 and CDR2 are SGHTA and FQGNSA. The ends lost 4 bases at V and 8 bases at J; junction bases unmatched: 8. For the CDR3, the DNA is TGTGCCAGCAGCTCCTTCCAGCGGGGGGGGGATGAGCAGTTCTTC. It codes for CASSSFQRGGDEQFF.

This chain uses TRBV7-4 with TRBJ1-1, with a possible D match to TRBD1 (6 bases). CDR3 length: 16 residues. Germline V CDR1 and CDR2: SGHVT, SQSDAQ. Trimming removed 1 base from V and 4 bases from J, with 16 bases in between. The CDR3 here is CASSLVSGRGSTEAFF. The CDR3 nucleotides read TGTGCCAGCAGCTTAGTCTCAGGGAGGGGGAGCACTGAAGCTTTCTTT.

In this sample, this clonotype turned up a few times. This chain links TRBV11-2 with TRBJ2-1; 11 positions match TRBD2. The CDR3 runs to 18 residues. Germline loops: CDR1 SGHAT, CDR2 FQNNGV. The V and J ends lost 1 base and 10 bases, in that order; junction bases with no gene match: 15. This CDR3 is CASSLGMVGTSGSGEQFF. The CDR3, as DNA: TGTGCCAGCAGCTTAGGAATGGTTGGGACTAGCGGATCCGGGGAGCAGTTCTTC.

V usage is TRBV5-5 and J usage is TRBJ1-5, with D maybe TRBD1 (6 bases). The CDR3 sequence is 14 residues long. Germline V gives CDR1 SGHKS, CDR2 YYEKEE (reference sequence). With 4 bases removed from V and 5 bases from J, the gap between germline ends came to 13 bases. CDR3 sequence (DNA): TGTGCCAGCAGCGCCTCGAGGGGGTATCAGCCCCAGCATTTT. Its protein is CASSASRGYQPQHF.

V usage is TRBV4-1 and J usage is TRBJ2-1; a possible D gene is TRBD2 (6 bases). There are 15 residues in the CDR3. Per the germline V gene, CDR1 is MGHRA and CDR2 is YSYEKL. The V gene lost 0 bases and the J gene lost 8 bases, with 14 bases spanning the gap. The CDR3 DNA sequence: TGCGCCAGCAGCCAAGAAGGAACTAGCATCGATGAGCAGTTCTTC. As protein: CASSQEGTSIDEQFF.

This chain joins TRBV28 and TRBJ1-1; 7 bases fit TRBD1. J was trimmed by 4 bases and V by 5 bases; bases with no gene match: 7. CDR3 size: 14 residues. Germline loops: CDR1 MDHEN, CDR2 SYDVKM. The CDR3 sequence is CASSIRQGGTEAFF. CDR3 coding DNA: TGTGCCAGCAGTATACGACAGGGCGGCACTGAAGCTTTCTTT.

This CDR3 is CSVEDGRCLNFGCGANVLTF. CDR3 nucleotides: TGCAGCGTTGAAGACGGCCGCTGCCTTAACTTTGGCTGTGGGGCCAACGTCCTGACTTTC. The chain carries TRBV29-1 and TRBJ2-6; unclear D gene. This CDR3 has 20 residues. Germline lookup yields CDR1 SQVTM and CDR2 ANQGSEA. Trimming cost V 0 bases and J 3 bases, with 24 bases left between them.

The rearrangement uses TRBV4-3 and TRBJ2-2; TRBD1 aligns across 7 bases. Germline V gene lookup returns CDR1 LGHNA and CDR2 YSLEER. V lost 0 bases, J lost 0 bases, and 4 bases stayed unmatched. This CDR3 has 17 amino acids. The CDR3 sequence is CASSQDRGGANTGELFF. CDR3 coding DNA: TGCGCCAGCAGCCAAGATCGAGGGGGCGCGAACACCGGGGAGCTGTTTTTT.

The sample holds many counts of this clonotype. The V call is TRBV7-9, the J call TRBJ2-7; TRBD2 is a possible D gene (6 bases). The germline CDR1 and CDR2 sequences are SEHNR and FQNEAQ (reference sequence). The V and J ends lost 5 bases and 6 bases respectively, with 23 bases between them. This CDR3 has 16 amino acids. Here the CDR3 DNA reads TGTGCCAGCAGCCCCCGCGGAACGACTAGATCTGGCGAGCAGTACTTC. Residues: CASSPRGTTRSGEQYF.

As DNA, the CDR3 is TGCAGTGTCATGGCAGGGGCGTATGGCTACACCTTC. Translating gives CSVMAGAYGYTF. This rearrangement joins TRBV20-1 to TRBJ1-2; the D gene is possibly TRBD1 (6 bases). There are 12 residues in the CDR3. Germline V lookup: CDR1 DFQATT, CDR2 SNEGSKA (reference sequence). Trimming cost V 7 bases and J 5 bases, with 14 bases left between them.